Listed below are T cell receptor beta chains from one sample, sequenced in a study of blood T cell repertoires in COVID-19. Here immunoSEQ multiplex PCR was the method, and the copy in TCRdb shows in-frame clones only, minus some. The table has a few hundred thousand clones, around 81% seen once; the top ten hold approximately 7.4%. The source material was PBMCs or T cells enriched from blood (not recorded which). The receptors stem from a woman aged 40 to 50 with acute COVID-19. Each CDR3 is given with its conserved first and last residue. D genes are given only for firm matches. Clone sizes are given selectively: once, few, many, or a class where the clone is expanded.

j_call | d_call | clone_size | v_call | cdr3_aa | cdr3_nt
TRBJ2-1 | TRBD2 | - | TRBV7-9 | CASSFATSGVNEQFF | TGTGCCAGCAGCTTTGCGACTAGCGGGGTCAATGAGCAGTTCTTC
TRBJ1-5 | TRBD1 | - | TRBV7-8 | CASSSYRGRNQPQHF | TGTGCCAGCAGCTCATACAGGGGGCGCAATCAGCCCCAGCATTTT
TRBJ1-1 | - | - | TRBV4-2 | CASSQDVIGQLNTEAFF | TGTGCCAGCAGCCAAGACGTTATAGGACAGTTAAACACTGAAGCTTTCTTT
TRBJ1-4 | - | - | TRBV28 | CASSFIWGGDNEKLFF | TGTGCCAGCAGTTTTATCTGGGGCGGCGATAATGAAAAACTGTTTTTT
TRBJ1-5 | - | few | TRBV5-1 | CASSPGSGNQPQHF | TGCGCCAGCAGCCCAGGGTCGGGCAATCAGCCCCAGCATTTT
TRBJ1-1 | TRBD1 | - | TRBV6-5 | CASRVGQGRTEAFF | TGTGCCAGCAGAGTAGGACAGGGTAGAACTGAAGCTTTCTTT
TRBJ2-1 | - | once | TRBV6-1 | CASSEVGGLYNEQFF | TGTGCCAGCAGTGAAGTGGGGGGTCTCTACAATGAGCAGTTCTTC
TRBJ2-3 | - | - | TRBV4-3 | CASSPDYRTDTQYF | TGCGCCAGCAGCCCGGACTATCGCACAGATACGCAGTATTTT
TRBJ1-6 | - | - | TRBV5-4 | CASSSVLGSSNSPLHF | TGTGCCAGCAGTTCCGTCCTCGGGAGTAGTAATTCACCCCTCCACTTT
TRBJ1-4 | TRBD1 | - | TRBV4-1 | CASSQDVAGGATNEKLFF | TGCGCCAGCAGCCAAGATGTGGCAGGGGGCGCGACTAATGAAAAACTGTTTTTT
TRBJ1-4 | - | - | TRBV3-1/TRBV3-2 | CASSDRAGEKLFF | TGTGCCAGCAGCGACCGAGCAGGTGAAAAACTGTTTTTT
TRBJ1-5 | - | few | TRBV2 | CASSEEVTVRQPQHF | TGTGCCAGCAGTGAAGAGGTCACAGTGCGTCAGCCCCAGCATTTT
TRBJ1-6 | - | - | TRBV7-2 | CASSTGRQNSPLHF | TGTGCCAGCAGTACAGGGCGGCAAAATTCACCCCTCCACTTT
TRBJ2-7 | TRBD1 | - | TRBV5-4 | CASSLPGQGPGEQYF | TGTGCCAGCAGCTTACCGGGACAGGGGCCGGGGGAGCAGTACTTC
TRBJ2-5 | - | - | TRBV5-4 | CASSLETVNQETQYF | TGTGCCAGCAGCTTGGAGACAGTGAACCAAGAGACCCAGTACTTC
TRBJ1-5 | TRBD1 | - | TRBV6-5 | CASSLDRGQPQHF | TGTGCCAGCAGCCTCGACAGGGGTCAGCCCCAGCATTTT
TRBJ2-7 | TRBD1 | - | TRBV30 | CAWTPGQPSYEQYF | TGTGCCTGGACTCCGGGACAGCCATCCTACGAGCAGTACTTC
TRBJ2-2 | TRBD1 | - | TRBV2 | CASTRTGGEYGELFF | TGTGCCAGCACCCGGACAGGGGGGGAGTACGGGGAGCTGTTTTTT
TRBJ2-1 | - | - | TRBV2 | CASRKPGVSYNEQFF | TGTGCCAGCAGGAAGCCGGGGGTCTCCTACAATGAGCAGTTCTTC
TRBJ1-1 | - | - | TRBV15 | CATSRDNRATNTEAFF | TGTGCCACCAGCAGAGACAACAGGGCCACGAACACTGAAGCTTTCTTT
TRBJ1-2 | - | many | TRBV10-1 | CASSERVNYGYTF | TGCGCCAGCAGTGAGCGGGTTAACTATGGCTACACCTTC
TRBJ1-1 | TRBD1 | many | TRBV2 | CASGGQGALMNTEAFF | TGTGCCAGCGGGGGACAGGGGGCCCTTATGAACACTGAAGCTTTCTTT
TRBJ2-5 | - | - | TRBV5-6 | CASSPMGSGQETQYF | TGTGCCAGCAGCCCCATGGGTAGCGGCCAAGAGACCCAGTACTTC
TRBJ2-3 | TRBD2 | - | TRBV15 | CATSIGTSGGLDTQYF | TGTGCCACCAGCATCGGGACTAGCGGGGGTTTAGATACGCAGTATTTT
TRBJ2-2 | TRBD1 | - | TRBV14 | CASSLRSGGSAGELFF | TGTGCCAGCAGCCTCCGTTCAGGGGGCAGCGCCGGGGAGCTGTTTTTT
TRBJ1-4 | TRBD1 | - | TRBV2 | CASSGQAATNEKLFF | TGTGCCAGCAGCGGACAGGCCGCAACTAATGAAAAACTGTTTTTT
TRBJ1-4 | - | - | TRBV11-2 | CASSLDLTDEKLFF | TGTGCCAGCAGCTTAGATCTAACAGATGAAAAACTGTTTTTT
TRBJ1-3 | - | - | TRBV2 | CASRGAAGNTIYF | TGTGCCAGCAGGGGGGCAGCTGGAAACACCATATATTTT
TRBJ1-4 | - | - | TRBV6-6 | CASGRGEKLFF | TGTGCCAGCGGCCGAGGGGAAAAACTGTTTTTT
TRBJ2-3 | - | - | TRBV15 | CATSRDQQGGTDTQYF | TGTGCCACCAGCAGAGATCAACAGGGGGGGACAGATACGCAGTATTTT
TRBJ1-2 | - | - | TRBV14 | CASSQVRGGYGYTF | TGTGCCAGCAGCCAAGTTCGGGGGGGCTATGGCTACACCTTC
TRBJ2-5 | TRBD2 | - | TRBV10-2 | CASSETATSGAGTQYF | TGCGCCAGCAGTGAAACGGCGACTAGCGGGGCAGGGACCCAGTACTTC
TRBJ2-7 | TRBD1 | few | TRBV9 | CASSRGQGAQEQYF | TGTGCCAGCAGTAGAGGACAGGGGGCGCAAGAGCAGTACTTC
TRBJ1-1 | - | - | TRBV10-2 | CASSELGPGTEAFF | TGCGCCAGCAGTGAATTGGGCCCAGGGACTGAAGCTTTCTTT
TRBJ2-7 | TRBD2 | - | TRBV5-4 | CASNRAGGEQYF | TGTGCCAGCAACCGGGCGGGGGGCGAGCAGTACTTC
TRBJ1-2 | TRBD1 | - | TRBV4-1 | CASSPLTGGRDGYTF | TGCGCCAGCAGCCCGCTGACAGGGGGTAGGGATGGCTACACCTTC
TRBJ2-5 | TRBD2 | - | TRBV5-6 | CASSFASGGIQEPQYF | TGTGCCAGCAGCTTCGCGAGCGGGGGGATTCAAGAGCCCCAGTACTTC
TRBJ2-3 | TRBD1 | - | TRBV4-3 | CASSQELGGQGADTQYF | TGCGCCAGCAGCCAAGAGTTGGGAGGACAGGGAGCAGATACGCAGTATTTT
TRBJ1-2 | - | - | TRBV28 | CASSFTFPNYGYTF | TGTGCCAGCAGTTTTACATTCCCTAACTATGGCTACACCTTC
TRBJ2-7 | TRBD1 | - | TRBV18 | CASSLRTGTPPYEQYF | TGTGCCAGCTCACTTCGGACAGGGACACCCCCCTACGAGCAGTACTTC
TRBJ2-3 | TRBD2 | - | TRBV9 | CASSVAQHRSLAGGLTDTQYF | TGTGCCAGCAGCGTAGCTCAGCATCGAAGTTTAGCGGGGGGCCTAACAGATACGCAGTATTTT
TRBJ2-3 | TRBD2 | - | TRBV28 | CASSFAGRSLSTDTQYF | TGTGCCAGCAGTTTTGCCGGGAGGTCCCTTAGCACAGATACGCAGTATTTT
TRBJ2-1 | TRBD1 | - | TRBV2 | CASKTGTGGFDEQFF | TGTGCCAGCAAAACCGGGACAGGGGGCTTCGATGAGCAGTTCTTC
TRBJ2-5 | - | once | TRBV19 | CASSGLSEGEETQYF | TGTGCCAGTAGTGGCTTGTCTGAGGGGGAAGAGACCCAGTACTTC
TRBJ2-1 | TRBD2 | - | TRBV9 | CASSFRGGRGYNEQFF | TGTGCCAGCAGCTTTAGGGGCGGGAGGGGTTACAATGAGCAGTTCTTC
TRBJ2-5 | TRBD2 | - | TRBV19 | CASSTQPGLAVETQYF | TGTGCCAGTAGTACTCAGCCGGGACTAGCGGTCGAGACCCAGTACTTC
TRBJ1-5 | - | - | TRBV6-2/TRBV6-3 | CASSYSRGGYGNQPQHF | TGTGCCAGCAGTTACTCGCGGGGGGGATATGGCAATCAGCCCCAGCATTTT
TRBJ1-4 | TRBD1 | - | TRBV15 | CATQNRGRMSNEKLFF | TGTGCCACCCAGAATAGGGGGCGGATGTCTAATGAAAAACTGTTTTTT
TRBJ2-1 | - | - | TRBV6-2/TRBV6-3 | CASSYASDLYNEQFF | TGTGCCAGCAGTTACGCCAGTGATTTGTACAATGAGCAGTTCTTC
TRBJ1-5 | - | - | TRBV2 | CASSDGGQPQHF | TGTGCCAGCAGTGATGGCGGGCAGCCCCAGCATTTT
TRBJ2-3 | TRBD2 | - | TRBV11-3 | CASSLSLGTSGTPDTQYF | TGTGCCAGCAGCTTATCGCTCGGGACTAGCGGGACCCCAGATACGCAGTATTTT
TRBJ2-3 | - | - | TRBV2 | CASSELSVADTQYF | TGTGCCAGCAGTGAACTGAGCGTCGCAGATACGCAGTATTTT
TRBJ1-4 | TRBD1 | - | TRBV2 | CASTTDGRGSEKLFF | TGTGCCAGCACCACGGACGGCAGGGGGAGTGAAAAACTGTTTTTT